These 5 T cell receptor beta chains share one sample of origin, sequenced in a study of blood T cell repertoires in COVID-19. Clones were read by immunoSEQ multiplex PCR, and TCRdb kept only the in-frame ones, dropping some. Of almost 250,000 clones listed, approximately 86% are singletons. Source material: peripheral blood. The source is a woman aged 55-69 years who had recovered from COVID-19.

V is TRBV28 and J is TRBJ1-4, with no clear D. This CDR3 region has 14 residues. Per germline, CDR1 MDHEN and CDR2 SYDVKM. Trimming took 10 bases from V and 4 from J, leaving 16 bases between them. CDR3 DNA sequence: TGTGCCACCCGGGAGAGCCTTGGTAATGAAAAACTGTTTTTT. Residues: CATRESLGNEKLFF.

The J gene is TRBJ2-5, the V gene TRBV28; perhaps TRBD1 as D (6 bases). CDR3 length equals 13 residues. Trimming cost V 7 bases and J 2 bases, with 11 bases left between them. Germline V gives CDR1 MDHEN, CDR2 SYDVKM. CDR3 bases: TGTGCCAGCATCTCAGGGACACAAGAGACCCAGTACTTC. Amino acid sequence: CASISGTQETQYF.

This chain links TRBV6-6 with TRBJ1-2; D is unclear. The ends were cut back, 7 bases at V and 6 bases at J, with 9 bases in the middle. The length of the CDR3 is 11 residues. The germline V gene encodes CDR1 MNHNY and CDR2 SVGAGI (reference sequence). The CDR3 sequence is CASTRDHGYTF. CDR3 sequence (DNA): TGTGCCAGCACCCGGGATCATGGCTACACCTTC.

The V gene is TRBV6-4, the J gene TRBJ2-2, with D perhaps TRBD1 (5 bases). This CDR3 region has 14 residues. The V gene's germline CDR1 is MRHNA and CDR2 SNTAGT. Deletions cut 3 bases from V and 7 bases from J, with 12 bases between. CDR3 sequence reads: CASSDSGFNGELFF. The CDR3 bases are TGTGCCAGCAGTGATTCAGGGTTCAACGGGGAGCTGTTTTTT.

The chain's CDR3 is CASSLPTSGEDTQYF. CDR3 DNA sequence: TGTGCCAGCAGTCTTCCGACTAGCGGGGAGGATACGCAGTATTTT. The chain combines TRBV6-5 with TRBJ2-3; TRBD2 aligns across 11 bases. The V gene end was trimmed by 5 bases and the J gene end by 6 bases; junction bases not matched to a gene: 7. This CDR3 contains 15 residues. Germline CDR1 reads MNHEY; CDR2 reads SVGAGI.